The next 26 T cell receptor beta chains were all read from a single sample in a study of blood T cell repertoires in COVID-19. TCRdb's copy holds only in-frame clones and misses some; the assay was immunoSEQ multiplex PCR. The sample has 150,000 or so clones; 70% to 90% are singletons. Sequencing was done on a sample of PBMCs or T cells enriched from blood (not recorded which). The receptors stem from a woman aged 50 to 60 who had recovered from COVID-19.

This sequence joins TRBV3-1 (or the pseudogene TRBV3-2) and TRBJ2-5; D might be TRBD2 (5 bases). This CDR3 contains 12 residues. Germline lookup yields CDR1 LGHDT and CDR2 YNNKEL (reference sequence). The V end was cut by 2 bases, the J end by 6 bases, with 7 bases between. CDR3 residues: CASSQWTQTQYF. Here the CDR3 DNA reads TGTGCCAGCAGCCAATGGACTCAGACCCAGTACTTC.

The CDR3 DNA sequence: TGTGCCTCCCAGGGACAGGGGGCGATTGGCTACACCTTC. This sequence encodes CASQGQGAIGYTF. The chain recombines TRBV9 with TRBJ1-2; 12 nucleotides line up with TRBD1. This CDR3 contains 13 residues. The ends lost 10 bases at V and 7 bases at J; junction bases unmatched: 8. Germline lookup yields CDR1 SGDLS and CDR2 YYNGEE.

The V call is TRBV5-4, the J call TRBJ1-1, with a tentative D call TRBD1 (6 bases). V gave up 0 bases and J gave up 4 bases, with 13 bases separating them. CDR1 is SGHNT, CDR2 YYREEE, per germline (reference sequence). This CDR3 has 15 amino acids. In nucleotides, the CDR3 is TGTGCCAGCAGCTTGGAACAGGGAGTTTCCACTGAAGCTTTCTTT. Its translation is CASSLEQGVSTEAFF.

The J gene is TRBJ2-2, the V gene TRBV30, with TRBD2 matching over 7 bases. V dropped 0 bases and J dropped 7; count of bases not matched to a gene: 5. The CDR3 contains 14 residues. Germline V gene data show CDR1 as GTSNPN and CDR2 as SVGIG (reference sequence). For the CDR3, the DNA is TGTGCCTGGAGTGTTCTGGGGGGGATCGGGGAGCTGTTTTTT. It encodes CAWSVLGGIGELFF.

CDR3 nucleotide sequence: TGTGCCAGCAGTTACGGAGGGGTGAACACTGAAGCTTTCTTT. Its translation: CASSYGGVNTEAFF. This rearrangement joins TRBV6-5 to TRBJ1-1; D is possibly TRBD1 (5 bases). The CDR3 loop spans 14 amino acids. V was trimmed by 2 bases and J by 0 bases, leaving 7 bases between them. Germline values: CDR1 MNHEY, CDR2 SVGAGI.

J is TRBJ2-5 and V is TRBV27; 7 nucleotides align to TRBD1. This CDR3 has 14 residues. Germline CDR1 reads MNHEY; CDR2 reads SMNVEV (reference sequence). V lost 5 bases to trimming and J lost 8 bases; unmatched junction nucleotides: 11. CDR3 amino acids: CASSAPGTEETQYF. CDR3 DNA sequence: TGTGCCAGCAGTGCCCCCGGGACAGAGGAAACCCAGTACTTC.

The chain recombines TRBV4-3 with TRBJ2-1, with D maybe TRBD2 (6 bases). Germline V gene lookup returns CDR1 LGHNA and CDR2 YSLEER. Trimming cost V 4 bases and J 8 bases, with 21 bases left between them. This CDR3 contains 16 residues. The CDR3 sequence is CASSPAPGTPEDEQFF. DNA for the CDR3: TGCGCCAGCAGCCCAGCCCCCGGGACTCCCGAGGATGAGCAGTTCTTC.

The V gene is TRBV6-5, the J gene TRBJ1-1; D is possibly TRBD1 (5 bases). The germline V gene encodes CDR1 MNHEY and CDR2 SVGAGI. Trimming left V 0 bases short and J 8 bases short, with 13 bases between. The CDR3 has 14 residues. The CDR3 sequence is CASSYSKSRVEAFF. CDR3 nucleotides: TGTGCCAGCAGTTACTCGAAGTCCAGGGTAGAAGCTTTCTTT.

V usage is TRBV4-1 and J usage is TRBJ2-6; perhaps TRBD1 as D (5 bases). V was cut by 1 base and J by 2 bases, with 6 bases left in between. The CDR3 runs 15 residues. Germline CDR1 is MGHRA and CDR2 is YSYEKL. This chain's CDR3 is CASSQGGPGANVLTF. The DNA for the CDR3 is TGCGCCAGCAGCCAAGGGGGCCCTGGGGCCAACGTCCTGACTTTC.

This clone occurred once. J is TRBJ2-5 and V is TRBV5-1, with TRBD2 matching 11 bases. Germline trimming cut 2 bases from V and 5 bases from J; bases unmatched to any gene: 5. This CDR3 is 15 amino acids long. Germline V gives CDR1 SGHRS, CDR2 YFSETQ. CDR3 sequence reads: CASSFRSGGAETQYF. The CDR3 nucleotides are TGCGCCAGCAGCTTTCGTAGCGGGGGGGCTGAGACCCAGTACTTC.

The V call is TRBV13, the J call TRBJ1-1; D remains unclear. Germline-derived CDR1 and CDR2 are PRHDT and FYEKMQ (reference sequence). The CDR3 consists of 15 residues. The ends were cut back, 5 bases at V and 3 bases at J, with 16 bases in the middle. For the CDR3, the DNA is TGTGCCAGCAGCCCCCCATCCCCGGGGTACACTGAAGCTTTCTTT. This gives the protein CASSPPSPGYTEAFF.

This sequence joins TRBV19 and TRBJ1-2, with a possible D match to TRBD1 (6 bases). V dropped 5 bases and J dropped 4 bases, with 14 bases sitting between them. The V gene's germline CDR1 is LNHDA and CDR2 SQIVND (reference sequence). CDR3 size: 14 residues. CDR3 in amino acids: CASSPRAGAYGYTF. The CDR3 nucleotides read TGTGCCAGTAGTCCCCGGGCAGGGGCCTATGGCTACACCTTC.

The CDR3 is CASSPWNTEAFF. The CDR3 nucleotides read TGTGCCAGCAGCCCTTGGAACACTGAAGCTTTCTTT. The rearrangement uses TRBV2 and TRBJ1-1; D remains unclear. CDR1 SNHLY and CDR2 FYNNEI come from the germline V gene. This CDR3 is 12 amino acids long. V was cut by 6 bases and J by 1 base, with 6 bases left in between.

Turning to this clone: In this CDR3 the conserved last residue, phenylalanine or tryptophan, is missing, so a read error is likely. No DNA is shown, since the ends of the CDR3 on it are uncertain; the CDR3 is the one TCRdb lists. The CDR3 loop reads CASSISGAPV. The chain employs TRBV19 and TRBJ1-4; the table's D gene call, TRBD1, was not cross checked with the DNA. Germline loops: CDR1 LNHDA, CDR2 SQIVND (reference sequence). The CDR3 spans 10 residues, counting both ends.

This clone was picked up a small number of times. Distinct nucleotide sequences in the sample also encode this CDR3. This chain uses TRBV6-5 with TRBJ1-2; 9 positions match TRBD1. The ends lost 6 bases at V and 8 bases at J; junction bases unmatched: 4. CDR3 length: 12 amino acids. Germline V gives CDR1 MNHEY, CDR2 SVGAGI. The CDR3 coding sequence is TGTGCCAGCAGGCGGACAGGGGAGGGCTACACCTTC. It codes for CASRRTGEGYTF.

The CDR3 here is CASSQTGGPEQFF. CDR3 DNA sequence: TGTGCCAGCAGCCAAACAGGGGGCCCTGAGCAGTTCTTC. The chain uses TRBV7-3 and TRBJ2-1; 9 positions match TRBD1. This CDR3 region has 13 residues. Trimming took 5 bases from V and 9 from J; bases not matched to a gene: 5. Germline V gives CDR1 SGHTA, CDR2 FQGTGA. Full variable domain (outside the CDR3, taken from reference TRBV7-3 and TRBJ2-1): GAGVSQTPSNKVTEKGKYVELRCDPISGHTALYWYRQSLGQGPEFLIYFQGTGAADDSGLPNDRFFAVRPEGSVSTLKIQRTERGDSAVYLCASSQTGGPEQFFGPGTRLTVL.

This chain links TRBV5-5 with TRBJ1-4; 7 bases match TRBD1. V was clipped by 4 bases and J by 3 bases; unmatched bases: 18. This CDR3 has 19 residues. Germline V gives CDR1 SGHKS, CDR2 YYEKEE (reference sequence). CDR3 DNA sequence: TGTGCCAGCAGCCGACGAAAAATCGACAGGGTAGGGGCTAATGAAAAACTGTTTTTT. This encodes CASSRRKIDRVGANEKLFF.

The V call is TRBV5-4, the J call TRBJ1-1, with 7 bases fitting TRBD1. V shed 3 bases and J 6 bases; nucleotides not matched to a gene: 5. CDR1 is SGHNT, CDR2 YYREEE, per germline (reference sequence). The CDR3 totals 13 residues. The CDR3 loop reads CASSSDRVSEAFF. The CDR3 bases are TGTGCCAGCAGCTCAGACAGGGTGTCTGAAGCTTTCTTT.

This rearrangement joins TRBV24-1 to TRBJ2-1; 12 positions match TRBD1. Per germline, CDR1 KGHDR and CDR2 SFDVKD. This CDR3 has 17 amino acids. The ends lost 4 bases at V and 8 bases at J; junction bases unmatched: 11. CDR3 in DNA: TGTGCCACCAGTGACCCCCAGGGACAGGGGGCGAGCGATGAGCAGTTCTTC. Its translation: CATSDPQGQGASDEQFF.

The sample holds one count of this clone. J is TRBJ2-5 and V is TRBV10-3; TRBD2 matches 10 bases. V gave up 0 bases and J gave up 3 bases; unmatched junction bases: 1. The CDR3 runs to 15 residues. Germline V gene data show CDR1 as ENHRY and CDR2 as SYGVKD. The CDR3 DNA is TGTGCCATCAGTGAGTCTGGACTAGCGGAAGAGACCCAGTACTTC. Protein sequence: CAISESGLAEETQYF.

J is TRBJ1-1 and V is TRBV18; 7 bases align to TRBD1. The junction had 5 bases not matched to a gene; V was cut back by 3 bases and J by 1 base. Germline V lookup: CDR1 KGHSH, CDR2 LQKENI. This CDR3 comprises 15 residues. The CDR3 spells CASSPGQVKNTEAFF. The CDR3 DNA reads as TGTGCCAGCTCACCCGGACAGGTCAAGAACACTGAAGCTTTCTTT.

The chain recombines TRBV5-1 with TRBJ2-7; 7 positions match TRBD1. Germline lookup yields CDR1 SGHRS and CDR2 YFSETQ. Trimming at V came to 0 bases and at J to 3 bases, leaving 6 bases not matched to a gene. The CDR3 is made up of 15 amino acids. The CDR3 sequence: CASSLESGQVYEQYF. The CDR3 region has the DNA TGCGCCAGCAGCTTGGAGTCAGGACAGGTCTACGAGCAGTACTTC.

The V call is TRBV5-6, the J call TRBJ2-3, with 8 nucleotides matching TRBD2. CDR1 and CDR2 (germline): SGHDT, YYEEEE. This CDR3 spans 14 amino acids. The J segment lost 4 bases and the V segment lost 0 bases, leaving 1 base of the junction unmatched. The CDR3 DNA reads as TGTGCCAGCAGCTTGGACGGGGGGGCAGATACGCAGTATTTT. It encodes CASSLDGGADTQYF.

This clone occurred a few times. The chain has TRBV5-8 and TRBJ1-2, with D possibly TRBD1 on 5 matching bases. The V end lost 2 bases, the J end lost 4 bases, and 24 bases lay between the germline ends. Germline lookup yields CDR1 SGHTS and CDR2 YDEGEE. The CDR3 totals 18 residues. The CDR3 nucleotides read TGTGCCAGCAGCTTCAATCGAGGGCCCGCCGGGGGGATCTATGGCTACACCTTC. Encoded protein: CASSFNRGPAGGIYGYTF.

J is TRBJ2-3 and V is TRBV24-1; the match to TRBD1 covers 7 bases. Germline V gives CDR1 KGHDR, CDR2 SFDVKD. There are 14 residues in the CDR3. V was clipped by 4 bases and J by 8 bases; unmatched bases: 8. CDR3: CATSESDRWGTQYF. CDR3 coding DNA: TGTGCCACCAGTGAATCGGACAGGTGGGGTACGCAGTATTTT.

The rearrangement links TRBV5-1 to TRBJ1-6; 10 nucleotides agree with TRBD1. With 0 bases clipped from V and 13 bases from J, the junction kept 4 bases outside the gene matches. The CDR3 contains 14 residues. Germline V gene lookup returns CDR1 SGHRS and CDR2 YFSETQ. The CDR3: CASSLEGTGDPLHF. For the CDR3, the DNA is TGCGCCAGCAGCTTGGAAGGGACAGGGGACCCCCTCCACTTT.